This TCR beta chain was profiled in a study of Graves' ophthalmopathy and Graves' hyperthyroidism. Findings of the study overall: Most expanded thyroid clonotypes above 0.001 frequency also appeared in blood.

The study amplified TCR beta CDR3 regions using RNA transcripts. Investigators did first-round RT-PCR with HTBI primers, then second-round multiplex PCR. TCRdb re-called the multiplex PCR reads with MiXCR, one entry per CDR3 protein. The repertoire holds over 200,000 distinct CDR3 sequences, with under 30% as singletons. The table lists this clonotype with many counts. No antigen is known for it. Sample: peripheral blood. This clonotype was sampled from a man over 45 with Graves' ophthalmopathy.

The CDR3 DNA reads TGTGCCAGCAGCTTAGGCGAAGACAGCCGCTATGGCTACACCTTC. Translating gives CASSLGEDSRYGYTF. The chain has TRBV13 and TRBJ1-2, with D possibly being TRBD1 (5 bases). The CDR3 loop spans 15 amino acids. Per germline, CDR1 PRHDT and CDR2 FYEKMQ (reference sequence). The V and J ends lost 0 bases and 4 bases respectively, with 12 bases between them.